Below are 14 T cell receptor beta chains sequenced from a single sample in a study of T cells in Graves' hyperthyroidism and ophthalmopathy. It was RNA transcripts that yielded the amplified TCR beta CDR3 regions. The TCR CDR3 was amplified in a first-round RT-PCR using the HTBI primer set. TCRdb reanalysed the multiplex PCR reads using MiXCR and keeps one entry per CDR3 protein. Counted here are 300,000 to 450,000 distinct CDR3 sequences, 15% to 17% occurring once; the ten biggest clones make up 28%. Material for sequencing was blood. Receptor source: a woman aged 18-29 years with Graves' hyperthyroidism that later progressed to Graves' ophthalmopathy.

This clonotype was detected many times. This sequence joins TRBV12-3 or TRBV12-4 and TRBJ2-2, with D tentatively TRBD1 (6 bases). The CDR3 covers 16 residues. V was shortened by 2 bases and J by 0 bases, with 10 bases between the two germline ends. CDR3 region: CASSLLPGANTGELFF. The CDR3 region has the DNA TGTGCCAGCAGTTTACTCCCAGGGGCGAACACCGGGGAGCTGTTTTTT.

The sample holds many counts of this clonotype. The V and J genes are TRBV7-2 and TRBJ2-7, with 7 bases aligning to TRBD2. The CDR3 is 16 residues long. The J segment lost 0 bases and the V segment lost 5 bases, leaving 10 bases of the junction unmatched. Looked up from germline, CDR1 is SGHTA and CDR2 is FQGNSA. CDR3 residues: CASSIRAGSSSYEQYF. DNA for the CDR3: TGTGCCAGCAGCATCCGAGCGGGATCTTCCTCCTACGAGCAGTACTTC.

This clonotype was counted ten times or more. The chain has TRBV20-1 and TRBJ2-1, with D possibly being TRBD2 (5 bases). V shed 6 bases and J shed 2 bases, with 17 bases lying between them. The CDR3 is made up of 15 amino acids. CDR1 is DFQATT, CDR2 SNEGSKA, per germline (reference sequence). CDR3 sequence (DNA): TGCAGTGCCCACCGGGTTGATAGCGCCTACAATGAGCAGTTCTTC. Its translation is CSAHRVDSAYNEQFF.

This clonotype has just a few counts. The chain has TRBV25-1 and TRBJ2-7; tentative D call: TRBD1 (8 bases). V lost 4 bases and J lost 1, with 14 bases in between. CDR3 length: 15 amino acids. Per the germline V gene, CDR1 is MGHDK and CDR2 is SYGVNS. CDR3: CASSGTGRGSYEQYF. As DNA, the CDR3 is TGTGCCAGCAGTGGGACAGGGAGGGGGTCCTACGAGCAGTACTTC.

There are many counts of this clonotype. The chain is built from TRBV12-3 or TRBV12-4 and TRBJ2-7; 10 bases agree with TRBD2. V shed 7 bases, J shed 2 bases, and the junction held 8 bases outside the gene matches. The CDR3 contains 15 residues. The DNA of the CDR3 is TGTGCCAGCACGTCCGGGCTAGCGGGGGCCTACGAGCAGTACTTC. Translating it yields CASTSGLAGAYEQYF.

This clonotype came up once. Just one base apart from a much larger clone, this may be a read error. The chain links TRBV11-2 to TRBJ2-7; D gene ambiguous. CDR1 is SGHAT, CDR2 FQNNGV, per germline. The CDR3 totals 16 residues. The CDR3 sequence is CASSLVTDGGRYEPYF. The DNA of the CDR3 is TGTGCCAGCAGCTTAGTCACGGACGGCGGAAGGTACGAGCCGTACTTC.

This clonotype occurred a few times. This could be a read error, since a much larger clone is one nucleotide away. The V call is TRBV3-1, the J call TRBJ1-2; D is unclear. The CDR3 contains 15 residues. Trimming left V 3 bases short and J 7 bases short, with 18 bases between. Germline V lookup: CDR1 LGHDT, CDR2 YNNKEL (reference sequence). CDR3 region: CASSHTGNVPRGYTF. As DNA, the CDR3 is TGTGCCAGCAGCCACACCGGGAACGTTCCCCGTGGCTACACCTTC.

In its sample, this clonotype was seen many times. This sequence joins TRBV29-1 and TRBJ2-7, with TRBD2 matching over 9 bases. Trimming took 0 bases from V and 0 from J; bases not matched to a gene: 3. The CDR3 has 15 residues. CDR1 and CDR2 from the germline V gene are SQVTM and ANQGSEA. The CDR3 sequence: CSVEDLAGSSYEQYF. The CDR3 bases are TGCAGCGTTGAAGATCTAGCGGGATCCTCCTACGAGCAGTACTTC.

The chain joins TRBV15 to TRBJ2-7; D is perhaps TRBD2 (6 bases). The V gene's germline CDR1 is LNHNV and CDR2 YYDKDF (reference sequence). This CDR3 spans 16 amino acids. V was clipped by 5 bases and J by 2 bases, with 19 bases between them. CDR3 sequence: CATSSATNGGTYEQYF. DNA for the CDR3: TGTGCCACCAGCTCAGCGACTAACGGAGGGACCTACGAGCAGTACTTC. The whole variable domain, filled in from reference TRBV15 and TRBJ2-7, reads DAMVIQNPRYQVTQFGKPVTLSCSQTLNHNVMYWYQQKSSQAPKLLFHYYDKDFNNEADTPDNFQSRRPNTSFCFLDIRSPGLGDTAMYLCATSSATNGGTYEQYFGPGTRLTVT.

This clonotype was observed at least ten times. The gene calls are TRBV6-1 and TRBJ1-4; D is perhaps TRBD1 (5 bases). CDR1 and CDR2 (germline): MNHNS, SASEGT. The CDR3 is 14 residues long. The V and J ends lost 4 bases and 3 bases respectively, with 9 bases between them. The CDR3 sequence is CASSAGTPNEKLFF. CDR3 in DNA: TGTGCCAGCAGTGCCGGGACGCCTAATGAAAAACTGTTTTTT.

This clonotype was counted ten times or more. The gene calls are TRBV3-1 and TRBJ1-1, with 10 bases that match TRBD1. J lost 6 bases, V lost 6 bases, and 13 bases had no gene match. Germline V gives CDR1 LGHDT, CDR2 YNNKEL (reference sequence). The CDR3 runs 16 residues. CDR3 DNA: TGTGCCAGCAGGGGACAGGGGCATTACTTAAAACCTGAAGCTTTCTTT. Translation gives CASRGQGHYLKPEAFF.

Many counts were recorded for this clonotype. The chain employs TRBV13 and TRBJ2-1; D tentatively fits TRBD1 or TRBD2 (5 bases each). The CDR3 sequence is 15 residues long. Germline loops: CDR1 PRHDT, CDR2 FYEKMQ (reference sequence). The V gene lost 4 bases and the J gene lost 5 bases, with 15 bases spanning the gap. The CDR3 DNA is TGTGCCAGCAGCTCTCCCTCCGGGGCCAACAATGAGCAGTTCTTC. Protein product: CASSSPSGANNEQFF.

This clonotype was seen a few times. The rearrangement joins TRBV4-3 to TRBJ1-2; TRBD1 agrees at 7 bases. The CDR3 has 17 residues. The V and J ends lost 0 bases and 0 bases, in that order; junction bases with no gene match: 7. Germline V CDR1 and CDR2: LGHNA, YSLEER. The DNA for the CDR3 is TGCGCCAGCAGCCAAGACGCCCAGGGGGGTTCTAACTATGGCTACACCTTC. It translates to CASSQDAQGGSNYGYTF.

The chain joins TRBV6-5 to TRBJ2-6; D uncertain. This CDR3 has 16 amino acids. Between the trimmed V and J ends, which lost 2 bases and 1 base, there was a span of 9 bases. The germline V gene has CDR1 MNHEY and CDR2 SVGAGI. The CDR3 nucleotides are TGTGCCAGCAGTTACGATAGAAGGTCTGGGGCCAACGTCCTGACTTTC. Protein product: CASSYDRRSGANVLTF.